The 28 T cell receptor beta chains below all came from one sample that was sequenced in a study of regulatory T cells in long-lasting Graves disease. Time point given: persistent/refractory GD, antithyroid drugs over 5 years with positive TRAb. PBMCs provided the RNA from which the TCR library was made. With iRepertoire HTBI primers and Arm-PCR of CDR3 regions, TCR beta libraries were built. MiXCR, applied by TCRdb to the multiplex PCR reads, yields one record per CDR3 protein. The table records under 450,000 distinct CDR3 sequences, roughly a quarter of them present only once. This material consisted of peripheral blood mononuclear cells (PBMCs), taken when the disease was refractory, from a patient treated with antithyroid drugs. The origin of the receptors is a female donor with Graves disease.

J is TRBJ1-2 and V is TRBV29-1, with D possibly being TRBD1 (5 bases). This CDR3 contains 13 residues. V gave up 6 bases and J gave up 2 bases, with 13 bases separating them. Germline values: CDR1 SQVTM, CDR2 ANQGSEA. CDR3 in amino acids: CSVSRGPNYGYTF. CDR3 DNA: TGCAGCGTCTCAAGGGGCCCGAACTATGGCTACACCTTC. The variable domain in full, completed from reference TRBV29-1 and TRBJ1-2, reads SAVISQKPSRDICQRGTSLTIQCQVDSQVTMMFWYRQQPGQSLTLIATANQGSEATYESGFVIDKFPISRPNLTFSTLTVSNMSPEDSSIYLCSVSRGPNYGYTFGSGTRLTVV.

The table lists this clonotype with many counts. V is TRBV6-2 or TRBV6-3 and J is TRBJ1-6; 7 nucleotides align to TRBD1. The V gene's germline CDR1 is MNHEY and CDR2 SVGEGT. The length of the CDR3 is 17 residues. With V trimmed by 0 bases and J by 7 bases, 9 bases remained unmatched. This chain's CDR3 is CASSYSTGPSKNSPLHF. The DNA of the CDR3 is TGTGCCAGCAGTTACTCGACAGGGCCTTCGAAAAATTCACCCCTCCACTTT.

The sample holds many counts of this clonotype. This chain's CDR3 is CASSEARRVEGYTF. In DNA, the CDR3 is TGTGCCAGCAGTGAAGCGCGAAGGGTGGAGGGCTACACCTTC. This chain uses TRBV2 with TRBJ1-2; D remains ambiguous. This CDR3 has 14 residues. The germline CDR1 and CDR2 sequences are SNHLY and FYNNEI. V gave up 0 bases and J gave up 8 bases, with 13 bases separating them. Complete variable domain (other parts from reference TRBV2 and TRBJ1-2): EPEVTQTPSHQVTQMGQEVILRCVPISNHLYFYWYRQILGQKVEFLVSFYNNEISEKSEIFDDQFSVERPDGSNFTLKIRSTKLEDSAMYFCASSEARRVEGYTFGSGTRLTVV.

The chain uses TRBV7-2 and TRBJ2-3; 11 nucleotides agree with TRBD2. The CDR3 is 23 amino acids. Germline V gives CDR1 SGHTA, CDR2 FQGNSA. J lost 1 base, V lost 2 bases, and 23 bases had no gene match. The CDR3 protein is CASSLTPLAGDTPSIRRTDTQYF. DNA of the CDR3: TGTGCCAGCAGCTTAACCCCACTAGCGGGAGATACCCCCTCTATCCGGCGCACAGATACGCAGTATTTT.

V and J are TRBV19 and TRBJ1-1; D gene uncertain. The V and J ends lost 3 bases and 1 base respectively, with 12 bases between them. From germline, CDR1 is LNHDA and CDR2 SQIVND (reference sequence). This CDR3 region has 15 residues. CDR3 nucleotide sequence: TGTGCCAGTAGTATTAAGGCCCTACCGAACACTGAAGCTTTCTTT. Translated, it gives CASSIKALPNTEAFF.

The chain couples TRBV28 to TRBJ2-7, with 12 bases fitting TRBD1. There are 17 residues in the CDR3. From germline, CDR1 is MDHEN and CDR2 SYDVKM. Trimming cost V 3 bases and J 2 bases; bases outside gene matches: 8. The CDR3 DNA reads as TGTGCCAGCAGTTTGGGGACAGGGGGCGGTAACCCCTACGAGCAGTACTTC. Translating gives CASSLGTGGGNPYEQYF.

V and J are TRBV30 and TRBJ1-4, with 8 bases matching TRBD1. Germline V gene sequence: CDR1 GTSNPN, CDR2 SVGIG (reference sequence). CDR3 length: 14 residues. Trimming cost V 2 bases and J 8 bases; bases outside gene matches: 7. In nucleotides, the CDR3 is TGTGCCTGGAGTCGACAGGGGTGGGGGGAAAAACTGTTTTTT. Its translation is CAWSRQGWGEKLFF.

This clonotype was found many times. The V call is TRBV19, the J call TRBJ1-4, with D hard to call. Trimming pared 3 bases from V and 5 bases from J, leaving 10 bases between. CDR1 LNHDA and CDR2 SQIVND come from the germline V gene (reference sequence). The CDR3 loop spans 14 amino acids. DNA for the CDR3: TGTGCCAGTAGTATCGTACCTCCAAATGAAAAACTGTTTTTT. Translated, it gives CASSIVPPNEKLFF.

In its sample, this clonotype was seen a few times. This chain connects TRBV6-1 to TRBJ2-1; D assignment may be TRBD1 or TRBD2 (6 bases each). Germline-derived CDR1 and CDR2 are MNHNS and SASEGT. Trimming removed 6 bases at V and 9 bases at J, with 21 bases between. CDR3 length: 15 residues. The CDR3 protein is CASRSGTGAFGEQFF. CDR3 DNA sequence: TGTGCCAGCAGATCCGGGACGGGGGCATTCGGTGAGCAGTTCTTC.

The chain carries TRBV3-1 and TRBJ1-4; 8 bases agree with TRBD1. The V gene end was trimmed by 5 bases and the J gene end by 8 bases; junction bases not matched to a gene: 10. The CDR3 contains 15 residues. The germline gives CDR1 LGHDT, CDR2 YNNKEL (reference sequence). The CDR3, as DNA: TGTGCCAGCAGCGCCCGACAGGGGTTTAGAGAAAAACTGTTTTTT. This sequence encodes CASSARQGFREKLFF.

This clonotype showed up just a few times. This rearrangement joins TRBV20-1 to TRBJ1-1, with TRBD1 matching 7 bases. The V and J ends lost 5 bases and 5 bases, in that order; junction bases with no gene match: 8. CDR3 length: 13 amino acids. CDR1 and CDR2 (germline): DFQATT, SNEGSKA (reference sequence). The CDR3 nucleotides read TGCAGTGCTCACAGGGGAGGTGGTACTGAAGCTTTCTTT. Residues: CSAHRGGGTEAFF.

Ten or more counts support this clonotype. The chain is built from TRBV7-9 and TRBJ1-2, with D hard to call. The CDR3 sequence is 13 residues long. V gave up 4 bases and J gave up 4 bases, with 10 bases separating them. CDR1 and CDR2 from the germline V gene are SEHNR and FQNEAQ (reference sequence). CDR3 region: CASSSDGIYGYTF. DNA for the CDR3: TGTGCCAGCAGCTCGGACGGGATCTATGGCTACACCTTC.

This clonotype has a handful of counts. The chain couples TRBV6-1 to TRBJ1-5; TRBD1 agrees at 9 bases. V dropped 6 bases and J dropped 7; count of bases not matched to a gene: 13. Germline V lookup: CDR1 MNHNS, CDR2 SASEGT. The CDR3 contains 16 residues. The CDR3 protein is CASRPATGGYSQPQHF. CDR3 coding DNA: TGTGCCAGCAGGCCTGCGACAGGGGGATATTCACAGCCCCAGCATTTT.

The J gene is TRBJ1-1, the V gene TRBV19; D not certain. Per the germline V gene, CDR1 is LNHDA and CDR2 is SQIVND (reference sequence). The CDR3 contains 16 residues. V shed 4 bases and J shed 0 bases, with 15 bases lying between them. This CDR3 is CASSTPMTKVNTEAFF. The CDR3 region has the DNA TGTGCCAGTAGTACACCAATGACAAAAGTGAACACTGAAGCTTTCTTT.

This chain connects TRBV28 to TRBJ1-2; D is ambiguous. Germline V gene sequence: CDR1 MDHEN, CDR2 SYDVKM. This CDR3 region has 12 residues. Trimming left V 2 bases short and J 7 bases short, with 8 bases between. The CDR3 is CASSLTFVGYTF. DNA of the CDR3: TGTGCCAGCAGTTTAACTTTCGTTGGCTACACCTTC.

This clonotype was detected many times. For the CDR3, the DNA is TGCAGTGCTAGTTCGGGGTCTAACTATGGCTACACCTTC. Translating it yields CSASSGSNYGYTF. The chain recombines TRBV20-1 with TRBJ1-2; D is uncertain. Trimming took off 3 bases at V and 0 bases at J, with 8 bases between the two ends. Germline assignment: CDR1 DFQATT and CDR2 SNEGSKA (reference sequence). This CDR3 has 13 residues.

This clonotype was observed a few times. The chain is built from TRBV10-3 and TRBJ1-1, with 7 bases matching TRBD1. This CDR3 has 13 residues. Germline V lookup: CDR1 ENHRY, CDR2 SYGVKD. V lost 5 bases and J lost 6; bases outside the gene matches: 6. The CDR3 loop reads CAISKTGSAEAFF. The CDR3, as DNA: TGTGCCATCAGTAAGACAGGGAGCGCTGAAGCTTTCTTT.

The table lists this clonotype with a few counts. Here the CDR3 DNA reads TGTGCCAGCAGTTTTTTGCCCCGAGGCCTCAGCGAGCAGTACTTC. This translates into CASSFLPRGLSEQYF. The chain combines TRBV27 with TRBJ2-7, with D unresolved. V was cut by 3 bases and J by 6 bases, with 18 bases left in between. Looked up from germline, CDR1 is MNHEY and CDR2 is SMNVEV (reference sequence). The CDR3 length is 15 residues.

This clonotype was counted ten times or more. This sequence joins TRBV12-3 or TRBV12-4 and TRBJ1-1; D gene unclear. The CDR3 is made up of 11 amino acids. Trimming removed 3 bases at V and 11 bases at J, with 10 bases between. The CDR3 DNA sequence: TGTGCCAGCAGTTTCGGGATAGGGGCTTTCTTT. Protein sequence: CASSFGIGAFF.

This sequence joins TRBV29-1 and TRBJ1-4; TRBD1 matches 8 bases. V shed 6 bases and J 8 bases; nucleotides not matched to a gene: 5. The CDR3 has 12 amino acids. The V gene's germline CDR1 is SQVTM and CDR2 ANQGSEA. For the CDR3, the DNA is TGCAGCGTCGGACAGGGTAACGAAAAACTGTTTTTT. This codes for CSVGQGNEKLFF.

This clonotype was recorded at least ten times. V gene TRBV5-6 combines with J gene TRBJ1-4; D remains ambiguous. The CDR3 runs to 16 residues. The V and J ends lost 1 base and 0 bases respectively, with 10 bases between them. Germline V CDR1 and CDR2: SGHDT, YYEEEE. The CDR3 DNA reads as TGTGCCAGCAGCTTGAAACAGCCGGCAACTAATGAAAAACTGTTTTTT. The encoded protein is CASSLKQPATNEKLFF.

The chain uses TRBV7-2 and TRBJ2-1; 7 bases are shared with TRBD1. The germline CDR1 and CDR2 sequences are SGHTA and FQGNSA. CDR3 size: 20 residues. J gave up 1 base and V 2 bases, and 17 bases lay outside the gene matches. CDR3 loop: CASSLSPLGGPGSSYNEQFF. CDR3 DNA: TGTGCCAGCAGCTTAAGTCCGTTAGGGGGCCCCGGTAGTTCCTACAATGAGCAGTTCTTC.

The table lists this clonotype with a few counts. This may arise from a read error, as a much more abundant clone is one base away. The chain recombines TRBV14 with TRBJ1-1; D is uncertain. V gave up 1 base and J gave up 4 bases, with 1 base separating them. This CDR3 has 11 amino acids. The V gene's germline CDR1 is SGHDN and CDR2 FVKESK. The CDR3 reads CASSQVTEAFF. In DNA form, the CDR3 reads TGTGCCAGCAGCCAAGTCACTGAAGCTTTCTTT. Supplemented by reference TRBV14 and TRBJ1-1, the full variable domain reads EAGVTQFPSHSVIEKGQTVTLRCDPISGHDNLYWYRRVMGKEIKFLLHFVKESKQDESGMPNNRFLAERTGGTYSTLKVQPAELEDSGVYFCASSQVTEAFFGQGTRLTVV.

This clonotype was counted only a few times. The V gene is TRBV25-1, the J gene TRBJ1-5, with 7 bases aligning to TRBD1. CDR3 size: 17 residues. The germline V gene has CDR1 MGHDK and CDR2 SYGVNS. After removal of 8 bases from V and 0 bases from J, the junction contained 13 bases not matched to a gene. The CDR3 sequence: CASGPGQRPYSNQPQHF. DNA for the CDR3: TGTGCCAGCGGACCGGGACAGCGCCCTTATAGCAATCAGCCCCAGCATTTT.

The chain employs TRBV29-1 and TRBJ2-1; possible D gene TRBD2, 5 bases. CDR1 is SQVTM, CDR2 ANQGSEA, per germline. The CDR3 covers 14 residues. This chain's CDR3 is CSFFGESSYNEQFF. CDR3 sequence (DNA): TGCAGTTTTTTCGGGGAGAGCTCCTACAATGAGCAGTTCTTC.

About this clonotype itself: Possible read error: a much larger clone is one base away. Written as DNA, the CDR3 is TGTGCCAGCAGTATAGCGGATCCTACCTACGAGCAGTTCTTC. Its translation: CASSIADPTYEQFF. The chain couples TRBV6-2 or TRBV6-3 to TRBJ2-7; maybe TRBD2 (6 bases). Judging by the DNA end, TRBJ2-1 fits better; the J call may be wrong. The CDR3 has 14 residues. Germline lookup yields CDR1 MNHEY and CDR2 SVGEGT.

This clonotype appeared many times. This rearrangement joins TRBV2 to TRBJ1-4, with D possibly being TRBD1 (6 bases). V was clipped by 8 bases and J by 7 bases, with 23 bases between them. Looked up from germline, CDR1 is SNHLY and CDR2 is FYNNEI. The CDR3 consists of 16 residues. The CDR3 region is CASHLTGPGSGEKLFF. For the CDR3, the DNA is TGTGCCAGCCATCTGACAGGCCCGGGAAGTGGTGAAAAACTGTTTTTT.

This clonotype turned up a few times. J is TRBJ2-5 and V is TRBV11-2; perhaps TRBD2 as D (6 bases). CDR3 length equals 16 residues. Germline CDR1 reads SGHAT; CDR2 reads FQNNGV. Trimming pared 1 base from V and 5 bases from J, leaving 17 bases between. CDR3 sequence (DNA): TGTGCCAGCAGCTTAGGCTGGGACTCCAAAGCGGAGACCCAGTACTTC. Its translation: CASSLGWDSKAETQYF.